The T cell receptor (beta chain) described here comes from a study of cytomegalovirus exposure and HLA in healthy donors. Study-level findings and limits: Some V segments could not be told apart, so they were left out, TRBV6-2 and TRBV6-3 among them. Overall, approximately 150 TCR beta chains were annotated as cytomegalovirus-associated.

A remark on this clone: Its antigen is unidentified.

With 0 bases removed from V and 1 base from J, the gap between germline ends came to 10 bases. There are 15 residues in the CDR3. Germline CDR1 SGHDT, CDR2 YYEEEE. It was with 60 Vbeta and 13 Jbeta primers that the PCR ran. TCRdb's copy holds only in-frame clones and misses some; the assay was immunoSEQ multiplex PCR. The sample lists more than 150,000 clones, roughly 87% occurring once. V and J are TRBV5-6 and TRBJ2-5, with D uncertain. The sample taken for sequencing was PBMCs. This sequence originates from a girl less than two years old in good health and CMV-seronegative. The CDR3, as DNA: TGTGCCAGCAGCTTGGGTGTAGAACCCCAAGAGACCCAGTACTTC. It yields the protein CASSLGVEPQETQYF.